These 18 T cell receptor beta chains share one sample of origin, sequenced in a study of blood T cell repertoires in COVID-19. Generated by immunoSEQ multiplex PCR, the TCRdb table keeps only in-frame clones and is missing some. The sample has nearly 300,000 clones, approximately 90% seen once. Source material: peripheral blood. The receptors originated from a woman aged 30 to 39 who had recovered from COVID-19.

This sequence joins TRBV21-1 and TRBJ1-6. TRBV21-1 is reported as a pseudogene. The CDR3 contains 13 residues. The CDR3 DNA is TGTGCCAGCAGCCTAACTCGTGGTTCACCCCTCCACTTT. Residues: CASSLTRGSPLHF.

This chain links TRBV5-4 with TRBJ2-3, with 7 bases aligning to TRBD1. Germline CDR1 SGHNT, CDR2 YYREEE (reference sequence). CDR3 length: 15 residues. With V trimmed by 2 bases and J by 5 bases, 8 bases remained unmatched. The CDR3 nucleotides are TGTGCCAGCAGCTTACAGGGGTTTCGTAGAGATACGCAGTATTTT. This encodes CASSLQGFRRDTQYF.

The chain employs TRBV19 and TRBJ2-2; possible D gene TRBD2, 5 bases. The CDR3 consists of 20 residues. V was clipped by 0 bases and J by 0 bases, with 20 bases between them. The V gene's germline CDR1 is LNHDA and CDR2 SQIVND (reference sequence). This chain's CDR3 is CASSIDPGGGLPSNTGELFF. In DNA, the CDR3 is TGTGCCAGTAGTATAGATCCTGGAGGCGGGTTACCATCGAACACCGGGGAGCTGTTTTTT.

This chain uses TRBV19 with TRBJ2-1, with TRBD1 as a possible D gene (6 bases). CDR3 size: 14 residues. V was clipped by 9 bases and J by 2 bases, with 14 bases between them. Per germline, CDR1 LNHDA and CDR2 SQIVND (reference sequence). CDR3 protein: CARSPDSAYNEQFF. The CDR3 nucleotides are TGTGCCAGATCACCGGACAGCGCCTACAATGAGCAGTTCTTC.

This clone was seen more than once but under ten times. The chain employs TRBV6-2 or TRBV6-3 and TRBJ2-5; 12 bases line up with TRBD2. V gave up 4 bases and J gave up 5 bases; unmatched junction bases: 11. The CDR3 consists of 17 residues. Germline CDR1 and CDR2: MNHEY and SVGEGT. CDR3 in amino acids: CASSSGLAGIRGETQYF. DNA for the CDR3: TGTGCCAGCAGTTCCGGACTAGCGGGGATACGAGGGGAGACCCAGTACTTC.

This clone was found a few times. The genes are TRBV29-1 and TRBJ1-1; 9 nucleotides align to TRBD1. The J segment lost 5 bases and the V segment lost 2 bases, leaving 9 bases of the junction unmatched. Per germline, CDR1 SQVTM and CDR2 ANQGSEA. The CDR3 length is 15 residues. The CDR3 region has the DNA TGCAGCGTTGAATCTACAGGGGGCAGAGATACTGAAGCTTTCTTT. This encodes CSVESTGGRDTEAFF.

J is TRBJ1-1 and V is TRBV28, with TRBD1 matching over 7 bases. The junction had 6 bases not matched to a gene; V was cut back by 3 bases and J by 2 bases. CDR1 MDHEN and CDR2 SYDVKM come from the germline V gene. The CDR3 has 15 amino acids. CDR3: CASSLATGVNTEAFF. CDR3 coding DNA: TGTGCCAGCAGTTTGGCTACAGGGGTAAACACTGAAGCTTTCTTT.

This sequence joins TRBV27 and TRBJ2-7; 8 nucleotides agree with TRBD1. Germline CDR1 reads MNHEY; CDR2 reads SMNVEV (reference sequence). There are 13 residues in the CDR3. V lost 5 bases, J lost 5 bases, and 5 bases stayed unmatched. CDR3 sequence: CASSKQGEDEQYF. In nucleotides, the CDR3 is TGTGCCAGCAGTAAACAGGGGGAGGACGAGCAGTACTTC.

The V gene is TRBV2, the J gene TRBJ2-7, with TRBD1 as a possible D gene (6 bases). Germline loops: CDR1 SNHLY, CDR2 FYNNEI. V lost 8 bases and J lost 0, with 11 bases in between. The CDR3 length is 13 residues. CDR3 loop: CASRWDTSYEQYF. The DNA for the CDR3 is TGTGCCAGCCGATGGGACACCTCCTACGAGCAGTACTTC.

The rearrangement uses TRBV6-6 and TRBJ2-7; TRBD1 agrees at 10 bases. The length of the CDR3 is 14 residues. Germline V gives CDR1 MNHNY, CDR2 SVGAGI (reference sequence). V gave up 10 bases and J gave up 3 bases; unmatched junction bases: 9. CDR3 sequence reads: CATQGDRGFYEQYF. CDR3 in DNA: TGTGCCACCCAAGGGGACAGGGGCTTCTACGAGCAGTACTTC.

Concerning this clone itself: At one end, the junction sequence differs from germline, possibly due to a read error. CDR3 in amino acids: CASSQGAGALGF. Here the CDR3 DNA reads TGTGCCAGCAGCCAAGGGGCGGGTGCGCTGGGTTTC. The chain combines TRBV3-1 (or the pseudogene TRBV3-2) with TRBJ2-7; D is possibly TRBD2 (5 bases). Germline CDR1 is LGHDT and CDR2 is YNNKEL (reference sequence). The CDR3 loop spans 12 amino acids.

This chain connects TRBV6-1 to TRBJ2-5, with 8 bases fitting TRBD1. The CDR3 runs to 16 residues. Trimming cost V 4 bases and J 2 bases; bases outside gene matches: 9. Germline CDR1 MNHNS, CDR2 SASEGT. CDR3 protein: CASSVGLGQGQETQYF. The CDR3 nucleotides are TGTGCCAGCAGTGTAGGGTTAGGACAGGGACAAGAGACCCAGTACTTC.

J is TRBJ2-5 and V is TRBV7-2; D gene unclear. In germline, CDR1 is SGHTA, CDR2 FQGNSA. The CDR3 is made up of 12 amino acids. Trimming cost V 7 bases and J 0 bases, with 6 bases left between them. In DNA, the CDR3 is TGTGCCAGCACCTCGTACCAAGAGACCCAGTACTTC. The encoded protein is CASTSYQETQYF. Filled out from reference TRBV7-2 and TRBJ2-5, the complete variable domain reads GAGVSQSPSNKVTEKGKDVELRCDPISGHTALYWYRQSLGQGLEFLIYFQGNSAPDKSGLPSDRFSAERTGGSVSTLTIQRTQQEDSAVYLCASTSYQETQYFGPGTRLLVL.

This clone was counted many times. The chain is built from TRBV24-1 and TRBJ2-2, with D possibly matching TRBD2 (6 bases). V was trimmed by 4 bases and J by 7 bases, leaving 18 bases between them. This CDR3 is 16 amino acids long. Germline V gives CDR1 KGHDR, CDR2 SFDVKD. This CDR3 reads CATSDPSGGKNGELFF. The CDR3 DNA reads as TGTGCCACCAGTGACCCAAGTGGAGGGAAGAACGGGGAGCTGTTTTTT.

The chain uses TRBV28 and TRBJ2-5; 12 bases are a match to TRBD2. Germline V CDR1 and CDR2: MDHEN, SYDVKM. This CDR3 comprises 16 residues. V shed 6 bases, J shed 0 bases, and the junction held 5 bases outside the gene matches. The CDR3 protein is CASRKRLAGDQETQYF. DNA for the CDR3: TGTGCCAGCAGAAAAAGACTAGCGGGGGACCAAGAGACCCAGTACTTC.

This chain uses TRBV15 with TRBJ2-1; 9 nucleotides match TRBD2. Germline lookup yields CDR1 LNHNV and CDR2 YYDKDF (reference sequence). V lost 4 bases to trimming and J lost 3 bases; unmatched junction nucleotides: 7. The CDR3 sequence is 16 residues long. This CDR3 reads CATSKYSGGVYNEQFF. In DNA, the CDR3 is TGTGCCACCAGCAAGTATAGCGGGGGAGTCTACAATGAGCAGTTCTTC.

The chain joins TRBV28 to TRBJ2-3; D not certain. Trimming pared 5 bases from V and 4 bases from J, leaving 16 bases between. CDR1 and CDR2 from the germline V gene are MDHEN and SYDVKM. The CDR3 sequence is 15 residues long. This CDR3 is CASSHQTLVADTQYF. The CDR3 DNA reads as TGTGCCAGCAGTCACCAGACCCTAGTGGCAGATACGCAGTATTTT. Full variable domain (remainder filled in from reference TRBV28 and TRBJ2-3): DVKVTQSSRYLVKRTGEKVFLECVQDMDHENMFWYRQDPGLGLRLIYFSYDVKMKEKGDIPEGYSVSREKKERFSLILESASTNQTSMYLCASSHQTLVADTQYFGPGTRLTVL.

The rearrangement links TRBV2 to TRBJ2-1; D perhaps matches TRBD1 (6 bases). This CDR3 has 15 residues. The germline V gene has CDR1 SNHLY and CDR2 FYNNEI. V lost 6 bases, J lost 2 bases, and 14 bases lay in between. CDR3 in DNA: TGTGCCAGCAGCTCCGGGACAATCACCTACAATGAGCAGTTCTTC. This gives the protein CASSSGTITYNEQFF.